The T cell receptor beta chain described here comes from a study of cytotoxic CD8 clonotypes in ibrutinib-treated CLL. Study-level background: The cohort had about 10 relapsed/refractory and approximately 14 treatment-naive patients, roughly 17 IGHV unmutated.

Findings and limits, study-wide: Public clonotypes were uncommon and contracted or stayed stable on treatment. An increase in clonality occurred at ibrutinib response, followed by a return toward baseline at progression.

The sequencing depth, 1 in 200,000 to 1 in 1 million T cells, was the target. Using immunoSEQ multiplex PCR, the repertoire was profiled, and TCRdb retains in-frame clones only, with some absent. The table shows around 130,000 clones, with 80% to 90% occurring only once. Germline V CDR1 and CDR2: MDHEN, SYDVKM. CDR3 length equals 18 residues. Deletions cut 5 bases from V and 0 bases from J, with 17 bases between. Details on this clone: Its antigen is not known.

The clonotype was recovered from a human donor with chronic lymphocytic leukemia. The sample in question was PBMCs, obtained after 24 months of ibrutinib treatment. The rearrangement joins TRBV28 to TRBJ1-6; D is undetermined. The CDR3 nucleotides are TGTGCCAGCAGTCATGGCTTCGCCTTCAGCTCCTATAATTCACCCCTCCACTTT. Residues: CASSHGFAFSSYNSPLHF.